This TCR beta chain was recorded in a study of T-cell reconstitution after alpha-beta-depleted transplantation in children. The study's findings and limits: Most T-cell counts and diversity one year after the transplant came from T cells that were newly produced. About two months after transplant, alpha-beta T cells reportedly came from several hundred expanded graft clones.

Unique molecular identifiers tagged the TCRbeta library. TCRdb processed the PCR reads anew with MiXCR; each CDR3 protein has one entry. Here the sample spans 900,000 or so distinct CDR3 sequences, roughly 15% being singletons. This clonotype was recorded once. Antigen unknown. This material consisted of PBMCs, mostly from graft donor cells, taken 360 days after TCRalphabeta/CD19-depleted stem cell transplant. The sequence came from a male patient aged 5 to 17 who had a stem cell transplant for acute lymphoblastic leukemia, so the T cells may come from the graft donor.

CDR3 sequence: CASSRGWEQEETQYF. Written as DNA, the CDR3 is TGTGCCAGCAGCCGCGGCTGGGAGCAAGAGGAGACCCAGTACTTC. The rearrangement joins TRBV11-3 to TRBJ2-5, with D maybe TRBD2 (5 bases). Between the trimmed V and J ends, which lost 5 bases and 5 bases, there was a span of 18 bases. This CDR3 contains 15 residues. Germline V CDR1 and CDR2: SGHNT, YENEEA.